Sequencing of this T cell receptor (beta chain) was carried out in a study of T-cell reconstitution after alpha-beta-depleted transplantation in children. The TCRbeta library was prepared with unique molecular identifiers. TCRdb re-analysed the PCR reads in MiXCR, keeping a single row per CDR3 protein. Of hundreds of thousands of distinct CDR3 sequences in the sample, around 23% were seen once. Germline CDR1 and CDR2: MNHEY and SVGEGT. Trimming took 0 bases from V and 3 from J, leaving 8 bases between them. This CDR3 comprises 14 residues. A remark on this clonotype: Its antigen is not identified.

Study-level results: Among T cells one year after transplant, newly produced cells accounted for most counts and diversity. In some patients, recipient T cells and intrathymic progenitors surviving conditioning explained high day-60 diversity. Several hundred expanded graft clones reportedly supplied alpha-beta T cells about two months after transplant.

The clonotype comes from a boy younger than two who had a stem cell transplant for acute myeloid leukemia, so the T cells may come from the graft donor. The specimen comprised PBMCs, mostly from graft donor cells, sampled 360 days after TCRalphabeta/CD19-depleted stem cell transplant. This rearrangement joins TRBV6-2 or TRBV6-3 to TRBJ1-1; D remains ambiguous. CDR3 region: CASSYSDGDTEAFF. CDR3 nucleotide sequence: TGTGCCAGCAGTTACTCCGACGGAGACACTGAAGCTTTCTTT.